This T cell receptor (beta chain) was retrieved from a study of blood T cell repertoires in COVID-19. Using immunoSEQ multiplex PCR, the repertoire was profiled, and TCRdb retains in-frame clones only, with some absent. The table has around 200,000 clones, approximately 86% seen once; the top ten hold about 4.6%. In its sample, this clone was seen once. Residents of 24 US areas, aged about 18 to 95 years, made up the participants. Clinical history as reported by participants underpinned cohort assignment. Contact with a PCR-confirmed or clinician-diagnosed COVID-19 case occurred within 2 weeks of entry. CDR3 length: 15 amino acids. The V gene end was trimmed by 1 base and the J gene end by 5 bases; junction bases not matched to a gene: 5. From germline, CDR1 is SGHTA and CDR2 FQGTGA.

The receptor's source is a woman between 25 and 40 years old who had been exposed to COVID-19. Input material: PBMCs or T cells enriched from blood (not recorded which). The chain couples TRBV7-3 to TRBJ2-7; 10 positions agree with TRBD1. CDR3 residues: CASSLRGTGVDEQYF. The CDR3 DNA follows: TGTGCCAGCAGCTTAAGAGGGACAGGGGTGGACGAGCAGTACTTC.